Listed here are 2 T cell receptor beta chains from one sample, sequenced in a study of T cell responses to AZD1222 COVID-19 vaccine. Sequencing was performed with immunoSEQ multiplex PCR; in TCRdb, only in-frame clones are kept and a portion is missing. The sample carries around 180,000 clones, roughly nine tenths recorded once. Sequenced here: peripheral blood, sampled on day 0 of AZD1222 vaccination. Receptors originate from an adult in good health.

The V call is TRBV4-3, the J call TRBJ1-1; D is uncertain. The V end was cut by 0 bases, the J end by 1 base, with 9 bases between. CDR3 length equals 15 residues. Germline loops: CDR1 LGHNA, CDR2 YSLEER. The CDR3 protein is CASSQDRAGNTEAFF. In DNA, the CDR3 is TGCGCCAGCAGCCAAGATCGGGCAGGGAACACTGAAGCTTTCTTT.

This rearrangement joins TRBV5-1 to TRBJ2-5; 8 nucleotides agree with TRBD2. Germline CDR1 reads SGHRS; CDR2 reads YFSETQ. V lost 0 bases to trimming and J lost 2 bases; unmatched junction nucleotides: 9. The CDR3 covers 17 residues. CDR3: CASSLGGISGAQETQYF. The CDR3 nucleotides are TGCGCCAGCAGCTTGGGTGGTATTAGCGGGGCGCAAGAGACCCAGTACTTC.